This TCR beta chain was captured by sequencing in a study of shared T cell receptors in the human thymus. Looked up from germline, CDR1 is SGHKS and CDR2 is YYEKEE (reference sequence). With 0 bases removed from V and 4 bases from J, the gap between germline ends came to 13 bases. There are 15 residues in the CDR3. The table came from immunoSEQ multiplex PCR; TCRdb's copy has only in-frame clones and leaves some out. The sample carries roughly 700,000 clones, roughly 90% recorded once. The same data also went into a second study, on human thymus T cells.

This TCR derives from a boy younger than two with a congenital heart defect. Specimen: thymocytes. The chain has TRBV5-5 and TRBJ1-1, with a weak D call TRBD1 (5 bases). DNA for the CDR3: TGTGCCAGCAGCTTGGTCGACAGCCTATTCACTGAAGCTTTCTTT. Translating gives CASSLVDSLFTEAFF.